The T cell receptor beta chain described here comes from a study of shared clonotypes between healthy human individuals. Germline values: CDR1 MNHNY, CDR2 SVGAGI (reference sequence). V shed 6 bases and J 1 base; nucleotides not matched to a gene: 5. The CDR3 contains 14 residues. Only in-frame clones appear in the TCRdb table, and some are missing; sequencing was by immunoSEQ multiplex PCR. The profile shows over a million clones, around 97% of them singletons. The receptor's source is a man aged 25-45 years in good health. The sequencing sample was made of naive CD4+ T cells sorted from blood. The subset: CD45RA+ positively selected. The V and J genes are TRBV6-6 and TRBJ2-5, with 7 bases aligning to TRBD1. CDR3 amino acids: CASRWDSAQETQYF. CDR3 bases: TGTGCCAGCAGGTGGGACAGTGCCCAAGAGACCCAGTACTTC.